This TCR beta chain stems from a study of cytomegalovirus exposure and HLA in healthy donors. Study-level findings and limits: CMV serostatus was the only immune exposure information that was available. Reports indicate that TCR beta sequences accurately predicted the HLA-A and HLA-B alleles of most subjects. TCR beta chain V- and J-gene trimming was linked, in a later analysis, to a missense variant in DCLRE1C. Despite most TCR sequences being rare, some public TCRs occurred in many donors.

The PCR used 60 Vbeta and 13 Jbeta primers. Produced via immunoSEQ multiplex PCR; TCRdb's table is partial and in-frame only. The table includes approximately 300,000 clones, 75% to 85% detected once. Trimming cost V 7 bases and J 1 base, with 16 bases left between them. The CDR3 spans 15 residues. In germline, CDR1 is LNHDA, CDR2 SQIVND (reference sequence). In the case of this clone: The antigen is unknown.

The chain is built from TRBV19 and TRBJ1-1; perhaps TRBD1 as D (6 bases). Sequenced: PBMCs. This sequence was found in a girl aged 2 to 10 in good health and CMV-seronegative. The CDR3 region is CASKAPGQQNTEAFF. In DNA, the CDR3 is TGTGCCAGTAAGGCCCCGGGACAACAGAACACTGAAGCTTTCTTT.